These 30 T cell receptor beta chains originate from one sample sequenced in a study of blood T cell repertoires in COVID-19. Method: immunoSEQ multiplex PCR; TCRdb's copy keeps in-frame clones and lacks some. The profile shows over 200,000 clones, approximately 84% of them singletons. The sample taken for sequencing was peripheral blood. The receptors were sampled from a man in his forties or fifties with active or convalescent COVID-19.

The chain is built from TRBV5-6 and TRBJ2-3, with 9 positions matching TRBD1. The CDR3 covers 15 residues. J was trimmed by 6 bases and V by 2 bases; bases with no gene match: 7. Germline V gene sequence: CDR1 SGHDT, CDR2 YYEEEE. The CDR3 bases are TGTGCCAGCAGCTTCGTTACAGGGGGCTCGGATACGCAGTATTTT. Its protein product is CASSFVTGGSDTQYF.

The gene calls are TRBV28 and TRBJ1-1; D uncertain. The CDR3 length is 15 residues. Germline-derived CDR1 and CDR2 are MDHEN and SYDVKM. The V end lost 1 base, the J end lost 0 bases, and 9 bases lay between the germline ends. CDR3 DNA: TGTGCCAGCAGTTTATTTCGTCGGGTGAACACTGAAGCTTTCTTT. Protein sequence: CASSLFRRVNTEAFF.

This chain joins TRBV6-5 and TRBJ1-3; maybe TRBD1 (5 bases). This CDR3 has 14 amino acids. V gave up 6 bases and J gave up 4 bases, with 13 bases separating them. Per the germline V gene, CDR1 is MNHEY and CDR2 is SVGAGI. CDR3 DNA: TGTGCCAGCAGGGACAAATTAGGGGGAAACACCATATATTTT. Translation: CASRDKLGGNTIYF.

CDR3 region: CASSPTRQGVATEAFF. CDR3 DNA sequence: TGTGCCAGCAGTCCCACTCGACAGGGGGTGGCCACTGAAGCTTTCTTT. The chain combines TRBV28 with TRBJ1-1; the match to TRBD1 covers 9 bases. CDR1 MDHEN and CDR2 SYDVKM come from the germline V gene. This CDR3 has 16 residues. V trimming: 5 bases; J trimming: 4 bases; junction bases outside the gene matches: 11.

For this clone: This same CDR3 is encoded by further DNA sequences in the sample. The V call is TRBV19, the J call TRBJ2-1; 8 bases map to TRBD1. J gave up 4 bases and V 2 bases, and 1 base lay outside the gene matches. The germline gives CDR1 LNHDA, CDR2 SQIVND (reference sequence). The length of the CDR3 is 14 residues. Written as DNA, the CDR3 is TGTGCCAGTAGTATAACAGGGGGATACAATGAGCAGTTCTTC. It codes for CASSITGGYNEQFF.

The chain carries TRBV11-1 and TRBJ2-1, with 8 positions matching TRBD1. Germline values: CDR1 SGHAT, CDR2 FQDESV (reference sequence). V trimming: 6 bases; J trimming: 9 bases; junction bases outside the gene matches: 10. This CDR3 is built from 14 residues. The CDR3 spells CASRDRAGGAEQFF. CDR3 DNA sequence: TGTGCCAGCAGGGATCGGGCAGGGGGCGCTGAGCAGTTCTTC.

The chain uses TRBV12-3 or TRBV12-4 and TRBJ2-3; 7 nucleotides agree with TRBD1. The trim removed 2 bases at V and 5 bases at J, leaving 1 base unmatched. This CDR3 is 13 amino acids long. DNA of the CDR3: TGTGCCAGCAGTTTAAGGGGGCGAGATACGCAGTATTTT. The encoded protein is CASSLRGRDTQYF.

The chain couples TRBV4-2 to TRBJ2-5; 11 nucleotides align to TRBD2. CDR1 is LGHNA, CDR2 YNFKEQ, per germline. V was clipped by 1 base and J by 4 bases; unmatched bases: 5. The CDR3 has 16 residues. The CDR3 protein is CASSQGLAGRRETQYF. CDR3 coding DNA: TGTGCCAGCAGCCAAGGACTAGCGGGGAGGAGAGAGACCCAGTACTTC.

J is TRBJ2-7 and V is TRBV6-2 or TRBV6-3; TRBD2 might be the D (6 bases). The length of the CDR3 is 15 residues. Germline V gene data show CDR1 as MNHEY and CDR2 as SVGEGT. Trimming removed 6 bases from V and 6 bases from J, with 21 bases in between. The CDR3 coding sequence is TGTGCCAGCAGCGGGCCTTGGGAGGTGCTTCGCGAGCAGTACTTC. Protein: CASSGPWEVLREQYF.

The chain has TRBV7-6 and TRBJ1-1; a possible D gene is TRBD1 (6 bases). Germline CDR1 is SGHVS and CDR2 is FNYEAQ. The CDR3 contains 15 residues. The germline V and J ends were trimmed by 5 bases and 3 bases, with 16 bases remaining between them. CDR3 in DNA: TGTGCCAGCAGCCCTCAACAGGGAAGGGACACTGAAGCTTTCTTT. Encoded protein: CASSPQQGRDTEAFF. Variable domain in full (rest from reference TRBV7-6 and TRBJ1-1): GAGVSQSPRYKVTKRGQDVALRCDPISGHVSLYWYRQALGQGPEFLTYFNYEAQQDKSGLPNDRFSAERPEGSISTLTIQRTEQRDSAMYRCASSPQQGRDTEAFFGQGTRLTVV.

In its sample, this clone was seen a few times. The chain uses TRBV5-6 and TRBJ1-2; the match to TRBD1 covers 7 bases. The germline V gene has CDR1 SGHDT and CDR2 YYEEEE. J lost 0 bases, V lost 6 bases, and 5 bases had no gene match. The CDR3 sequence is 14 residues long. CDR3 in amino acids: CASTGTVTNYGYTF. CDR3 nucleotide sequence: TGTGCCAGCACCGGGACAGTCACTAACTATGGCTACACCTTC.

This chain connects TRBV5-1 to TRBJ2-7; TRBD2 might be the D (5 bases). CDR1 and CDR2 from the germline V gene are SGHRS and YFSETQ. The CDR3 covers 14 residues. Trimming removed 1 base from V and 7 bases from J, with 15 bases in between. The CDR3 region has the DNA TGCGCCAGCAGCTTGACCGGGCTCACGGGGGAGCAGTACTTC. Residues: CASSLTGLTGEQYF.

The rearrangement uses TRBV28 and TRBJ1-2; D may be TRBD1 (6 bases). Germline V gene data show CDR1 as MDHEN and CDR2 as SYDVKM. V dropped 5 bases and J dropped 7 bases, with 20 bases sitting between them. The length of the CDR3 is 15 residues. As DNA, the CDR3 is TGTGCCAGCAGTGAGGGGGACGAGACTGACTCTGGCTACACCTTC. This translates into CASSEGDETDSGYTF.

V and J are TRBV4-1 and TRBJ1-5, with 8 positions matching TRBD1. The CDR3 runs to 15 residues. CDR1 and CDR2 (germline): MGHRA, YSYEKL. Unmatched junction bases numbered 6, after V lost 6 bases and J lost 2 bases. The CDR3 DNA reads TGCGCCAGCAGTCCGGAGACAGGGGGCAATCAGCCCCAGCATTTT. Protein product: CASSPETGGNQPQHF.

The V and J genes are TRBV5-1 and TRBJ2-5; D perhaps matches TRBD2 (6 bases). This CDR3 spans 14 amino acids. V was shortened by 3 bases and J by 0 bases, with 9 bases between the two germline ends. The V gene's germline CDR1 is SGHRS and CDR2 YFSETQ. CDR3 in amino acids: CASSSWGDQETQYF. The CDR3 DNA sequence: TGCGCCAGCAGCTCGTGGGGGGACCAAGAGACCCAGTACTTC.

The V gene is TRBV10-1, the J gene TRBJ2-7; 10 nucleotides align to TRBD2. The ends lost 3 bases at V and 2 bases at J; junction bases unmatched: 4. This CDR3 contains 15 residues. Germline assignment: CDR1 WNHNN and CDR2 SYGVQD (reference sequence). CDR3 loop: CASSDQRGGAYEQYF. DNA for the CDR3: TGCGCCAGCAGTGACCAGCGGGGGGGGGCCTACGAGCAGTACTTC.

The chain couples TRBV7-9 to TRBJ2-2, with 10 bases fitting TRBD2. This CDR3 contains 14 residues. Germline V CDR1 and CDR2: SEHNR, FQNEAQ (reference sequence). The V segment lost 6 bases and the J segment 6 bases; nucleotides outside the gene matches: 4. The CDR3 bases are TGTGCCAGCAGTAAAGGACTAGCGGCCGGGGAGCTGTTTTTT. Translation gives CASSKGLAAGELFF.

This clone was seen a few times. The J gene is TRBJ1-4, the V gene TRBV19; D perhaps matches TRBD1 (5 bases). This CDR3 comprises 15 residues. Deletions cut 3 bases from V and 8 bases from J, with 16 bases between. Per germline, CDR1 LNHDA and CDR2 SQIVND (reference sequence). CDR3 sequence: CASSMSPTEGEKLFF. CDR3 in DNA: TGTGCCAGTAGTATGAGCCCAACGGAGGGGGAAAAACTGTTTTTT. The entire variable domain, with the rest obtained from reference TRBV19 and TRBJ1-4, is as follows: DGGITQSPKYLFRKEGQNVTLSCEQNLNHDAMYWYRQDPGQGLRLIYYSQIVNDFQKGDIAEGYSVSREKKESFPLTVTSAQKNPTAFYLCASSMSPTEGEKLFFGSGTQLSVL.

This sequence joins TRBV18 and TRBJ2-3; perhaps TRBD1 as D (6 bases). V was clipped by 2 bases and J by 0 bases, with 15 bases between them. The CDR3 is 17 amino acids. CDR1 is KGHSH, CDR2 LQKENI, per germline. CDR3 nucleotides: TGTGCCAGCTCACCATTCAGGGGCGAAGCTAGCACAGATACGCAGTATTTT. Translated: CASSPFRGEASTDTQYF.

V usage is TRBV5-1 and J usage is TRBJ2-7; possibly TRBD1 for D (7 bases). Germline V gives CDR1 SGHRS, CDR2 YFSETQ. This CDR3 has 15 residues. V lost 2 bases, J lost 5 bases, and 17 bases lay in between. CDR3 region: CASSFGGGVSDEQYF. Here the CDR3 DNA reads TGCGCCAGCAGCTTCGGAGGGGGCGTATCGGACGAGCAGTACTTC.

The chain couples TRBV5-4 to TRBJ2-7; 7 bases line up with TRBD1. Per the germline V gene, CDR1 is SGHNT and CDR2 is YYREEE (reference sequence). The V gene end was trimmed by 0 bases and the J gene end by 3 bases; junction bases not matched to a gene: 12. This CDR3 contains 17 residues. CDR3 sequence: CASSLAKGARLDYEQYF. The CDR3 DNA reads as TGTGCCAGCAGCTTGGCCAAGGGGGCGAGGCTTGACTACGAGCAGTACTTC.

The chain carries TRBV29-1 and TRBJ2-2, with D unclear. CDR3 size: 12 residues. Deletions cut 3 bases from V and 7 bases from J, with 9 bases between. CDR1 is SQVTM, CDR2 ANQGSEA, per germline. In DNA, the CDR3 is TGCAGCGTTGAGAAGTCAGGCGGGGAGCTGTTTTTT. Protein: CSVEKSGGELFF.

V usage is TRBV5-1 and J usage is TRBJ2-7; 9 nucleotides match TRBD2. This CDR3 comprises 15 residues. V lost 5 bases, J lost 4 bases, and 10 bases stayed unmatched. Germline-derived CDR1 and CDR2 are SGHRS and YFSETQ. In nucleotides, the CDR3 is TGCGCCAGCAGTCTCGGGCTAGCGGGAAAATACGAGCAGTACTTC. This sequence encodes CASSLGLAGKYEQYF.

This chain connects TRBV5-1 to TRBJ1-1; TRBD1 might be the D (5 bases). With 4 bases removed from V and 1 base from J, the gap between germline ends came to 11 bases. Germline V gene sequence: CDR1 SGHRS, CDR2 YFSETQ. This CDR3 contains 14 residues. The CDR3 spells CASSPRQRNTEAFF. For the CDR3, the DNA is TGCGCCAGCAGCCCACGACAGAGGAACACTGAAGCTTTCTTT.

The chain recombines TRBV5-1 with TRBJ2-5, with D possibly matching TRBD2 (5 bases). The CDR3 is made up of 12 amino acids. V lost 1 base, J lost 5 bases, and 6 bases lay in between. CDR1 and CDR2 from the germline V gene are SGHRS and YFSETQ. CDR3 in DNA: TGCGCCAGCAGCTTGACTAGGGAGACCCAGTACTTC. Its translation: CASSLTRETQYF.

The rearrangement uses TRBV3-1 (or the pseudogene TRBV3-2) and TRBJ2-3, with D uncertain. The V gene lost 4 bases and the J gene lost 5 bases, with 7 bases spanning the gap. In germline, CDR1 is LGHDT, CDR2 YNNKEL (reference sequence). The CDR3 is 12 residues long. In nucleotides, the CDR3 is TGTGCCAGCAGCCCAGACGTAGATACGCAGTATTTT. It yields the protein CASSPDVDTQYF.

The rearrangement joins TRBV11-2 to TRBJ2-5, with a weak D call TRBD1 (5 bases). Trimming removed 5 bases from V and 1 base from J, with 11 bases in between. Germline V CDR1 and CDR2: SGHAT, FQNNGV. CDR3 length: 14 residues. CDR3 in amino acids: CASSPGSLQETQYF. CDR3 in DNA: TGTGCCAGCAGCCCAGGGTCGCTCCAAGAGACCCAGTACTTC. The entire variable domain, with the rest obtained from reference TRBV11-2 and TRBJ2-5, is as follows: EAGVAQSPRYKIIEKRQSVAFWCNPISGHATLYWYQQILGQGPKLLIQFQNNGVVDDSQLPKDRFSAERLKGVDSTLKIQPAKLEDSAVYLCASSPGSLQETQYFGPGTRLLVL.

The chain is built from TRBV28 and TRBJ1-1, with 7 bases aligning to TRBD1. The CDR3 extends over 16 amino acids. Per the germline V gene, CDR1 is MDHEN and CDR2 is SYDVKM. V was clipped by 6 bases and J by 0 bases; unmatched bases: 10. The chain's CDR3 is CASRPPGQRLNTEAFF. In nucleotides, the CDR3 is TGTGCCAGCAGACCCCCGGGACAGCGCTTGAACACTGAAGCTTTCTTT.

This chain connects TRBV7-3 to TRBJ1-1; possibly TRBD1 for D (6 bases). Germline V gene data show CDR1 as SGHTA and CDR2 as FQGTGA. V dropped 8 bases and J dropped 4 bases, with 11 bases sitting between them. This CDR3 is 12 amino acids long. The CDR3 is CASEGEGTEAFF. The CDR3 nucleotides read TGTGCCAGCGAGGGGGAGGGCACTGAAGCTTTCTTT.

This clone occurred a few times. V gene TRBV28 combines with J gene TRBJ1-2; 8 nucleotides agree with TRBD1. Germline CDR1 is MDHEN and CDR2 is SYDVKM. V lost 3 bases to trimming and J lost 8 bases; unmatched junction nucleotides: 23. The CDR3 extends over 19 amino acids. CDR3 amino acids: CASSFPSVSPQGAMSGYTF. DNA for the CDR3: TGTGCCAGCAGTTTCCCCTCGGTATCCCCGCAGGGGGCGATGTCGGGCTACACCTTC.